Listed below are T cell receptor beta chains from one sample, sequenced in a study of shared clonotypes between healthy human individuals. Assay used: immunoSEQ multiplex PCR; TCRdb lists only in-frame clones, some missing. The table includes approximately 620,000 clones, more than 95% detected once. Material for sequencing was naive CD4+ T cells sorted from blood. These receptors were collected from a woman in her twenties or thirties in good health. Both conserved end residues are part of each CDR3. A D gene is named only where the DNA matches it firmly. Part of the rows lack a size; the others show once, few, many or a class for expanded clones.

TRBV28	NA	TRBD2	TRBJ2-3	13	CASNSGNTDTQYF	TGTGCCAGCAACAGCGGGAACACAGATACGCAGTATTTT
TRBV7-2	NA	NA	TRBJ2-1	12	CASSFVEGPEFF	TGTGCCAGCAGCTTTGTAGAGGGCCCGGAGTTCTTC
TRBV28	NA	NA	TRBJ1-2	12	CASSRTSYGYTF	TGTGCCAGCAGTCGTACGAGCTATGGCTACACCTTC
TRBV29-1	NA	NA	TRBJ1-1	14	CSVVAKTGNTEAFF	TGCAGCGTCGTAGCCAAGACAGGGAACACTGAAGCTTTCTTT
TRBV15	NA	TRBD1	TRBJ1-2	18	CATSRARDRGLGNYGYTF	TGTGCCACCAGCAGAGCCCGGGACAGGGGGCTAGGAAACTATGGCTACACCTTC
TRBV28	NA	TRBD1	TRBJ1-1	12	CASSVTGGKAFF	TGTGCCAGCAGCGTGACAGGGGGTAAAGCTTTCTTT
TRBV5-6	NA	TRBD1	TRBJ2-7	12	CASSYDRAEQYF	TGTGCCAGCAGCTACGACAGGGCCGAGCAGTACTTC
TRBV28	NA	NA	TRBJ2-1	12	CASSSTNNEQFF	TGTGCCAGCAGTTCGACAAACAATGAGCAGTTCTTC
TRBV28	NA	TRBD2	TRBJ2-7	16	CASSFAASGRVYEQYF	TGTGCCAGCAGTTTTGCCGCCAGCGGGAGGGTCTACGAGCAGTACTTC
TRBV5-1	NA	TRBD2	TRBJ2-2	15	CASMITSGRPGELFF	TGCGCCAGCATGATTACTAGCGGGAGGCCCGGGGAGCTGTTTTTT
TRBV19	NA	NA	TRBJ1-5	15	CASTSRGSFNQPQHF	TGTGCCAGTACCTCCCGGGGATCTTTCAATCAGCCCCAGCATTTT
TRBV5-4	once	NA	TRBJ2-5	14	CASSRGGRQETQYF	TGTGCCAGCAGTCGCGGTGGCAGACAAGAGACCCAGTACTTC
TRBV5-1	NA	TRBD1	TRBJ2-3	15	CASSFQDRGPDTQYF	TGCGCCAGCAGCTTCCAGGACAGGGGTCCAGATACGCAGTATTTT
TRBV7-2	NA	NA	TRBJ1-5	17	CASSLARGIYSNQPQHF	TGTGCCAGCAGCTTAGCCAGGGGAATTTATAGCAATCAGCCCCAGCATTTT
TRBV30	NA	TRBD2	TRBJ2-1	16	CAWRKGGRGSYNEQFF	TGTGCCTGGAGAAAGGGAGGGAGGGGTTCTTACAATGAGCAGTTCTTC
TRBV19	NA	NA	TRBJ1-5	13	CASSIRGNQPQHF	TGTGCCAGTAGTATCAGGGGAAATCAGCCCCAGCATTTT
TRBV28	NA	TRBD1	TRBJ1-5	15	CASSQRTGVNQPQHF	TGTGCCAGCAGCCAACGGACAGGGGTGAATCAGCCCCAGCATTTT
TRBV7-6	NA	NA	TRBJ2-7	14	CASSPTGGAYEQYF	TGTGCCAGCAGCCCCACAGGGGGGGCCTACGAGCAGTACTTC
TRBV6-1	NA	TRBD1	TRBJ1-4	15	CASSGAGTGLEKLFF	TGTGCCAGCAGTGGAGCCGGGACAGGGCTTGAAAAACTGTTTTTT
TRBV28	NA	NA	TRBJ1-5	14	CASSLTGFSQPQHF	TGTGCCAGCAGTCTTACAGGGTTTTCTCAGCCCCAGCATTTT
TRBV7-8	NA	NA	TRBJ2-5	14	CASPPAGGRETQYF	TGTGCCAGCCCACCGGCAGGGGGGCGGGAGACCCAGTACTTC
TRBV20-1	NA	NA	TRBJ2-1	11	CSGDRHNEQFF	TGCAGCGGCGACCGCCACAATGAGCAGTTCTTC
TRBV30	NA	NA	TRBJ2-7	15	CAWSWPGGGSYEQYF	TGTGCCTGGAGCTGGCCAGGAGGGGGATCCTACGAGCAGTACTTC
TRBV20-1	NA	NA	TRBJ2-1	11	CSASVSYEQFF	TGCAGTGCTAGTGTCTCTTACGAGCAGTTCTTC
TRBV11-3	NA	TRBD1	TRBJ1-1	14	CASIRTGGHTEAFF	TGTGCCAGCATCAGGACAGGGGGGCACACTGAAGCTTTCTTT
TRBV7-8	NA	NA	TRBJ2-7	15	CASSLGDASIYEQYF	TGTGCCAGCAGCTTAGGGGACGCCTCTATCTACGAGCAGTACTTC
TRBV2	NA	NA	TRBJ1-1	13	CASRDTLNTEAFF	TGTGCCAGTCGGGACACTCTAAACACTGAAGCTTTCTTT
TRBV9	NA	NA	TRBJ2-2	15	CASSVNGVNTGELFF	TGTGCCAGCAGCGTAAATGGGGTAAACACCGGGGAGCTGTTTTTT
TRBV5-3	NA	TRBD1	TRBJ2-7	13	CARSPGQGYEQYF	TGTGCCAGAAGCCCTGGACAGGGGTACGAGCAGTACTTC
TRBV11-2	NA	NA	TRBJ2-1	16	CASSLGGRGGYNEQFF	TGTGCCAGCAGCTTAGGTGGCCGGGGAGGCTACAATGAGCAGTTCTTC
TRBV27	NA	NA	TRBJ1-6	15	CASSSGATYNSPLHF	TGTGCCAGCAGTTCGGGGGCGACCTACAATTCACCCCTCCACTTT
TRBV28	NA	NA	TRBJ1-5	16	CASSLWQGSFRQPQHF	TGTGCCAGCAGTTTATGGCAGGGTTCGTTCCGGCAGCCCCAGCATTTT
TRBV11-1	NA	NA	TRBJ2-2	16	CASSLEGQLNTGELFF	TGTGCCAGCAGCTTAGAGGGACAACTGAACACCGGGGAGCTGTTTTTT
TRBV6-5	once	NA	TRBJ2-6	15	CASRQEFFGANVLTF	TGTGCCAGCAGACAGGAGTTCTTTGGGGCCAACGTCCTGACTTTC
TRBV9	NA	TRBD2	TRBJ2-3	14	CASSVLAGTDTQYF	TGTGCCAGCAGCGTACTAGCGGGCACAGATACGCAGTATTTT
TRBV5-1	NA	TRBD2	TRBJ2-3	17	CASSVTSGRAGTDTQYF	TGCGCCAGCAGCGTGACTAGCGGGAGGGCCGGCACAGATACGCAGTATTTT
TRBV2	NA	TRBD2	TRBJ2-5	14	CASRLTSGGPPQYF	TGTGCCAGCAGACTGACTAGCGGGGGGCCTCCCCAGTACTTC
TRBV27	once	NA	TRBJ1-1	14	CASSLFQGLGEAFF	TGTGCCAGCAGTTTATTCCAGGGGTTGGGTGAAGCTTTCTTT
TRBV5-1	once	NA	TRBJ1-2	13	CASSLAGGDGYTF	TGCGCCAGCAGCTTGGCGGGGGGAGACGGCTACACCTTC
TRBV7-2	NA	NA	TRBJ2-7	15	CASSLGAQPSYEQYF	TGTGCCAGCAGCTTAGGGGCACAGCCATCCTACGAGCAGTACTTC
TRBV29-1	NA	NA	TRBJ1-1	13	CSVGQGQNTEAFF	TGCAGCGTTGGGCAGGGACAGAACACTGAAGCTTTCTTT
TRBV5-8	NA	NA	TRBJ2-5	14	CASSSYFGKETQYF	TGTGCCAGCAGCAGTTATTTCGGGAAAGAGACCCAGTACTTC
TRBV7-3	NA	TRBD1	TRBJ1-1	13	CASSGQAGTEAFF	TGTGCCAGCAGCGGACAGGCGGGCACTGAAGCTTTCTTT
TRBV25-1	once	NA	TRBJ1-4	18	CASSELFRPGPMGEKLFF	TGTGCCAGCAGTGAACTTTTCCGACCGGGCCCAATGGGTGAAAAACTGTTTTTT
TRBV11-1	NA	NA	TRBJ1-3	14	CASSAHLSGNTIYF	TGTGCCAGCAGCGCACATCTCTCTGGAAACACCATATATTTT
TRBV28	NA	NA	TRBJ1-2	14	CASSRNTGSYGYTF	TGTGCCAGCAGTCGCAACACCGGCAGCTATGGCTACACCTTC
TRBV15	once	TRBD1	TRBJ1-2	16	CATSRGDRESHYGYTF	TGTGCCACCAGCAGAGGGGACAGGGAGAGCCACTATGGCTACACCTTC
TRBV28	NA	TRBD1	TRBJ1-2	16	CASSTGQGAMSYGYTF	TGTGCCAGCAGTACGGGACAGGGGGCGATGAGCTATGGCTACACCTTC
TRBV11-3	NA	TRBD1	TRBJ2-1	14	CASSLRQGANEQFF	TGTGCCAGCAGCTTGAGACAGGGGGCAAATGAGCAGTTCTTC
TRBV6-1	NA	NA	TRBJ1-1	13	CASGVWVNTEAFF	TGTGCAAGCGGAGTATGGGTGAACACTGAAGCTTTCTTT
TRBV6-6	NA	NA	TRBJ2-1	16	CASSYGTPPPSNEQFF	TGTGCCAGCAGTTACGGGACTCCCCCCCCCAGCAATGAGCAGTTCTTC
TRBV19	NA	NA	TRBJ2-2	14	CASSPPTNTGELFF	TGTGCCAGTAGTCCACCAACGAACACCGGGGAGCTGTTTTTT
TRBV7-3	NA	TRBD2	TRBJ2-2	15	CASSPGLVNTGELFF	TGTGCCAGCAGCCCGGGACTAGTTAACACCGGGGAGCTGTTTTTT
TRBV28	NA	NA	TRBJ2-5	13	CASTAPPYGTQYF	TGTGCCAGCACTGCACCCCCATACGGGACCCAGTACTTC
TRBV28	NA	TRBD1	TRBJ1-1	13	CASSQGAYTEAFF	TGTGCCAGCAGTCAGGGGGCATACACTGAAGCTTTCTTT
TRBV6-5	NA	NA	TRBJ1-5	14	CASSLGPRDQPQHF	TGTGCCAGCAGCTTGGGACCGAGGGATCAGCCCCAGCATTTT
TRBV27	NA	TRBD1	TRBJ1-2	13	CASKQGTGFGYTF	TGTGCCAGCAAACAAGGGACAGGCTTTGGCTACACCTTC
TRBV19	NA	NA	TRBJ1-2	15	CASSIRDATNYGYTF	TGTGCCAGTAGTATCAGGGACGCGACCAACTATGGCTACACCTTC